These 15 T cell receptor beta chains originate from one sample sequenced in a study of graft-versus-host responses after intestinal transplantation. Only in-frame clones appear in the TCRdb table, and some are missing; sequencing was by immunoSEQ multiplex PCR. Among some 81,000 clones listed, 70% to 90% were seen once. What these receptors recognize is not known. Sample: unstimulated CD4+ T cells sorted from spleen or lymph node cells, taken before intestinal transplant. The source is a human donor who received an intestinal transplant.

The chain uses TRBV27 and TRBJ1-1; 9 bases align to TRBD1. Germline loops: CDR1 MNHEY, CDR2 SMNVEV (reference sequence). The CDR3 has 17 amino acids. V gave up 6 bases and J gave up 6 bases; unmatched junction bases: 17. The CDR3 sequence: CASSLKPPGQGIAEAFF. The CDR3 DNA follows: TGTGCCAGCAGCCTTAAGCCCCCGGGACAGGGAATCGCTGAAGCTTTCTTT.

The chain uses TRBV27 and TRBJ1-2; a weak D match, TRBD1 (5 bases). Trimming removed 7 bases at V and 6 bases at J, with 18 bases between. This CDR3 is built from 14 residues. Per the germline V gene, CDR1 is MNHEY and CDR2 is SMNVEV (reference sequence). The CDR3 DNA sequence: TGTGCCAGCACCACCCGGGGGGGGAGCAATGGCTACACCTTC. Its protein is CASTTRGGSNGYTF.

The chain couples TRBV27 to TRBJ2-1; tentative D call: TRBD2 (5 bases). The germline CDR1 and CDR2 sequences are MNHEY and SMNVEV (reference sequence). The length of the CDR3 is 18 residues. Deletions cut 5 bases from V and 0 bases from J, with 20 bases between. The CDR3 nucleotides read TGTGCCAGCAGTCTCTTTGGAAGAGCGGCAAGCTCCTACAATGAGCAGTTCTTC. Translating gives CASSLFGRAASSYNEQFF.

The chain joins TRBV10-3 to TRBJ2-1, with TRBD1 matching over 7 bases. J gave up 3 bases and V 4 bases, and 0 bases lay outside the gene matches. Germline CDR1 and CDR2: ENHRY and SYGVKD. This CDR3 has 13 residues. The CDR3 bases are TGTGCCATCAGTGGACAGGGCTACAATGAGCAGTTCTTC. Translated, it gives CAISGQGYNEQFF.

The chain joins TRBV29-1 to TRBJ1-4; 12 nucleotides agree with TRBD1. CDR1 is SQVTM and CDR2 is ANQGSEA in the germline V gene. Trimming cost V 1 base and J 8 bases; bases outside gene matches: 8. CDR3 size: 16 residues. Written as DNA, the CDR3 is TGCAGCGTTGAAGTTCGCCGGGACAGGGGGCGAGAAAAACTGTTTTTT. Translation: CSVEVRRDRGREKLFF.

DNA for the CDR3: TGTGCCAGCAGTGAAGGGGCGGGACAGGGAGGCCAGCCCCAGCATTTT. Encoded protein: CASSEGAGQGGQPQHF. The chain links TRBV6-1 to TRBJ1-5; 9 positions agree with TRBD1. V was clipped by 1 base and J by 7 bases; unmatched bases: 8. CDR1 is MNHNS, CDR2 SASEGT, per germline. The CDR3 is 16 residues long.

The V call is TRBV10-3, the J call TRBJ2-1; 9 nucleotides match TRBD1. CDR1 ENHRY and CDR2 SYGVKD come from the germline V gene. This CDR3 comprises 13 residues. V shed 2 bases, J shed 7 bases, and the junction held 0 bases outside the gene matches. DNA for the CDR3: TGTGCCATCAGTGAGGGGACAGGGAATGAGCAGTTCTTC. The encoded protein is CAISEGTGNEQFF.

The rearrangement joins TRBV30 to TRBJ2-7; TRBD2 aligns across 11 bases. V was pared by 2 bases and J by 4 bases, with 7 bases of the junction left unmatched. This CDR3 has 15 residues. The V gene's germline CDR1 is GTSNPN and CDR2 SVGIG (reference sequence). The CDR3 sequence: CAWSTGTSGHYEQYF. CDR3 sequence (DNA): TGTGCCTGGAGTACCGGGACTAGCGGACATTACGAGCAGTACTTC.

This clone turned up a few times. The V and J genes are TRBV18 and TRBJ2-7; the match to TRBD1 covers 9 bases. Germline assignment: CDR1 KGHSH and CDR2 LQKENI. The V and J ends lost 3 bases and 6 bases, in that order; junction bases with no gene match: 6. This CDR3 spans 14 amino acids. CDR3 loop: CASSPGTGSLEQYF. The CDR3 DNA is TGTGCCAGCTCACCGGGGACAGGGAGTCTCGAGCAGTACTTC.

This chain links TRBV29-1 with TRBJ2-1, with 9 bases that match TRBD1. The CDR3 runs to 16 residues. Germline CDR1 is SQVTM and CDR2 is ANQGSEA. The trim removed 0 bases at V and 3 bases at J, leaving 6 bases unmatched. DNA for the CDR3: TGCAGCGTTGAAGAACCGTGGACAGGGGACTACAATGAGCAGTTCTTC. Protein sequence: CSVEEPWTGDYNEQFF.

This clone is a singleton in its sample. CDR3 nucleotide sequence: TGTGCCAGCAGCGTGGGGGGATCGGGTTACGAGCAGTACTTC. Protein sequence: CASSVGGSGYEQYF. The rearrangement uses TRBV9 and TRBJ2-7, with D possibly matching TRBD2 (6 bases). The CDR3 runs to 14 residues. Trimming took off 2 bases at V and 4 bases at J, with 13 bases between the two ends. CDR1 is SGDLS, CDR2 YYNGEE, per germline.

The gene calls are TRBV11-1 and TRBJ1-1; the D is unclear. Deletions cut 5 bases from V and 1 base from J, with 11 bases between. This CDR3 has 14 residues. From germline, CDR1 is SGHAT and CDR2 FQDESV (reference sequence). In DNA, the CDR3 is TGTGCCAGCAGCGCAGACCGGGGGAACACTGAAGCTTTCTTT. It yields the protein CASSADRGNTEAFF. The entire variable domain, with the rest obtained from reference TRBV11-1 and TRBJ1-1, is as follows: EAEVAQSPRYKITEKSQAVAFWCDPISGHATLYWYRQILGQGPELLVQFQDESVVDDSQLPKDRFSAERLKGVDSTLKIQPAELGDSAMYLCASSADRGNTEAFFGQGTRLTVV.

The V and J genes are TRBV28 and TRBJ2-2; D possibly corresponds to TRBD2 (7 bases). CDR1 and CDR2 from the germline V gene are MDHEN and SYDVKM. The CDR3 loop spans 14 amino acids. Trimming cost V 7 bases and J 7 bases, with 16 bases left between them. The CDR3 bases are TGTGCCAGCAAACGAGGGGGGGAGAACGGGGAGCTGTTTTTT. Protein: CASKRGGENGELFF.

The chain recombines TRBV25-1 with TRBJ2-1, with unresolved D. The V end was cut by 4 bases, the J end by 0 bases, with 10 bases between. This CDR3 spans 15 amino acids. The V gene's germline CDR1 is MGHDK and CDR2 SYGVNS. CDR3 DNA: TGTGCCAGCAGTGGAGTCTCCCGCTCCTACAATGAGCAGTTCTTC. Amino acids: CASSGVSRSYNEQFF.

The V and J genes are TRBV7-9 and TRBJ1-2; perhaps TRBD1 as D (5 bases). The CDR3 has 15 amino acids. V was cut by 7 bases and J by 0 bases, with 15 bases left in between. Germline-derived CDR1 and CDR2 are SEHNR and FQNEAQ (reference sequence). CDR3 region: CASTWGVPTNYGYTF. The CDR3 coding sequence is TGTGCCAGCACCTGGGGGGTCCCGACTAACTATGGCTACACCTTC.